This T cell receptor (beta chain) was documented in a study of read filtering for tumor transcriptome and immune sequencing. Overall study results and limits: Approximately 79% of IR-seq clonotypes had a single read, yet these held roughly 3.8% of reads.

On this clonotype: Its antigen is unidentified.

This CDR3 region has 12 residues. Germline assignment: CDR1 LNHDA and CDR2 SQIVND (reference sequence). V lost 5 bases and J 12 bases, leaving 14 bases between the germline ends. This library used about 400 ng RNA and molecular barcoded adaptors spanning alpha/delta and beta/gamma chains. TCRdb re-analysed the reads in MiXCR, keeping a single row per CDR3 protein. Seen here are about 63,000 distinct CDR3 sequences, over 11% observed once, and the top ten hold under 55%. The sequenced sample consisted of a population of CD138-negative cells sorted from bone marrow. The chain has TRBV19 and TRBJ2-1; D tentatively reads TRBD1 or TRBD2 (5 bases each). The TCR sequence derives from a donor over 35 with multiple myeloma. The CDR3 sequence is CASSPSRDVQFF. The CDR3 DNA reads TGTGCCAGTAGTCCTTCCCGGGACGTGCAGTTCTTC.